The 21 T cell receptor beta chains in this list originate from one sample, sequenced in a study of T-cell reconstitution after alpha-beta-depleted transplantation in children (dated by TCRdb to 2015 to 2016). The protocol used for the library was PCR. These reads were obtained on an Illumina HiSeq 2500. To normalize quantification of the TCRbeta repertoire, the TCR libraries were built with molecular barcoding that relied on unique molecular identifiers. Clones were called with MiXCR by TCRdb after fastp trimmed the public reads at Q25, and only in-frame beta chains were retained. Identical CDR3 protein sequences are pooled into one entry, listed with their most common genes and DNA. The sample profile shows hundreds of thousands of distinct CDR3 sequences; 16% of them were found once. 0.85% to 1.3% of the sample belongs to the ten largest clones. The sample was PBMCs from the stem cell graft donor, taken from the stem cell graft. All receptors derive from a human donor who donated a stem cell graft to a child with acute myeloid leukemia.

The table lists this clonotype with a few counts. The chain carries TRBV7-9 and TRBJ1-1, with D possibly being TRBD1 (6 bases). V was trimmed by 7 bases and J by 4 bases, leaving 16 bases between them. The germline V gene has CDR1 SEHNR and CDR2 FQNEAQ (reference sequence). The CDR3 has 14 amino acids. CDR3 in DNA: TGTGCCAGCAACAAAGCAGGGGTCGGCACTGAAGCTTTCTTT. Amino acid sequence: CASNKAGVGTEAFF.

This clonotype was seen many times. V and J are TRBV10-3 and TRBJ2-7; D unresolved. Germline CDR1 ENHRY, CDR2 SYGVKD. The CDR3 contains 14 residues. V lost 4 bases and J 0 bases, leaving 10 bases between the germline ends. The CDR3 region is CAISALRDSYEQYF. CDR3 DNA sequence: TGTGCCATCAGTGCCTTGCGCGACTCCTACGAGCAGTACTTC.

There are a few counts of this clonotype. The J gene is TRBJ1-5, the V gene TRBV30; D not resolved. The CDR3 covers 14 residues. From germline, CDR1 is GTSNPN and CDR2 SVGIG (reference sequence). V was shortened by 3 bases and J by 1 base, with 10 bases between the two germline ends. The CDR3 DNA reads TGTGCCTGGAGAGGGATAGGGAGCAATCAGCCCCAGCATTTT. Residues: CAWRGIGSNQPQHF.

Details on this clonotype: Here the CDR3 omits its conserved ending phenylalanine or tryptophan, so a read error is the likely source. The J gene is TRBJ1-3, the V gene TRBV15; D not certain. The CDR3 runs to 14 residues. Trimming shortened V by 3 bases and J by 0 bases, and 6 bases separated the two germline ends. Germline V lookup: CDR1 LNHNV, CDR2 YYDKDF (reference sequence). Here the CDR3 reads CATSSPYSGNTIYL. CDR3 in DNA: TGTGCCACCAGCAGTCCATACTCTGGAAACACCATATATTTA.

The chain couples TRBV5-1 to TRBJ2-1, with 7 positions matching TRBD1. V gave up 0 bases and J gave up 3 bases; unmatched junction bases: 6. The CDR3 runs 16 residues. Germline lookup yields CDR1 SGHRS and CDR2 YFSETQ. CDR3 sequence: CASSLERTGYYNEQFF. CDR3 in DNA: TGCGCCAGCAGCTTGGAGAGGACAGGTTACTACAATGAGCAGTTCTTC.

This clonotype has at least ten counts. The chain employs TRBV5-1 and TRBJ1-4; TRBD1 matches at 7 bases. Trimming at V came to 4 bases and at J to 0 bases, leaving 6 bases not matched to a gene. CDR3 length equals 16 residues. CDR1 SGHRS and CDR2 YFSETQ come from the germline V gene. In nucleotides, the CDR3 is TGCGCCAGCAGCGTCCGACAGGGATCAACTAATGAAAAACTGTTTTTT. Amino acid sequence: CASSVRQGSTNEKLFF.

The V gene is TRBV29-1, the J gene TRBJ2-3; D may be TRBD2 (5 bases). Trimming took 4 bases from V and 6 from J, leaving 11 bases between them. Germline CDR1 SQVTM, CDR2 ANQGSEA. The CDR3 covers 12 residues. CDR3: CSVARRGDTQYF. The DNA of the CDR3 is TGCAGCGTTGCTCGCAGAGGGGATACGCAGTATTTT.

This chain joins TRBV7-9 and TRBJ2-1; D perhaps matches TRBD2 (6 bases). The CDR3 has 12 residues. Trimming pared 6 bases from V and 10 bases from J, leaving 13 bases between. Germline CDR1 is SEHNR and CDR2 is FQNEAQ (reference sequence). The DNA for the CDR3 is TGTGCCAGCAGTCTCCGGCGGGGAGAGCAGTTCTTC. Translation: CASSLRRGEQFF.

This clonotype was found a few times. The rearrangement uses TRBV7-9 and TRBJ1-2, with D perhaps matching TRBD1 (5 bases). V was clipped by 4 bases and J by 9 bases, with 15 bases between them. The germline V gene encodes CDR1 SEHNR and CDR2 FQNEAQ (reference sequence). This CDR3 has 13 amino acids. CDR3 in amino acids: CASSSDRPASYTF. CDR3 sequence (DNA): TGTGCCAGCAGCTCAGACAGACCGGCAAGCTACACCTTC.

This clonotype has a count of ten or more. The rearrangement joins TRBV5-1 to TRBJ2-7, with 9 nucleotides matching TRBD2. V shed 1 base, J shed 4 bases, and the junction held 0 bases outside the gene matches. Germline V gene data show CDR1 as SGHRS and CDR2 as YFSETQ. The CDR3 consists of 13 residues. Here the CDR3 DNA reads TGCGCCAGCAGCTTGCTAGCGGGGTACGAGCAGTACTTC. Translating it yields CASSLLAGYEQYF.

This CDR3 is CASSVDAGQNSPLHF. The DNA for the CDR3 is TGTGCCAGCAGCGTAGATGCAGGGCAAAATTCACCCCTCCACTTT. V usage is TRBV9 and J usage is TRBJ1-6; maybe TRBD1 (5 bases). The CDR3 runs 15 residues. Germline values: CDR1 SGDLS, CDR2 YYNGEE. The germline V and J ends were trimmed by 0 bases and 7 bases, with 11 bases remaining between them.

This chain links TRBV16 with TRBJ2-3, with TRBD1 matching over 8 bases. This CDR3 spans 14 amino acids. V shed 2 bases and J 7 bases; nucleotides not matched to a gene: 5. Germline V gene data show CDR1 as KGHSY and CDR2 as FQNENV. The CDR3 protein is CASSQETGVYTQYF. Here the CDR3 DNA reads TGTGCCAGCAGCCAAGAGACAGGGGTCTATACGCAGTATTTT.

This clonotype was observed a few times. The rearrangement links TRBV12-3 or TRBV12-4 to TRBJ1-5; D not resolved. The V end lost 6 bases, the J end lost 4 bases, and 13 bases lay between the germline ends. This CDR3 region has 14 residues. The CDR3 loop reads CASRSGLGNQPQHF. Here the CDR3 DNA reads TGTGCCAGCAGGTCGGGGTTGGGAAATCAGCCCCAGCATTTT.

The chain couples TRBV12-3 or TRBV12-4 to TRBJ2-6; D not certain. The germline V and J ends were trimmed by 5 bases and 0 bases, with 11 bases remaining between them. The CDR3 contains 16 residues. The CDR3 reads CASSPPGGSGANVLTF. DNA for the CDR3: TGTGCCAGCAGTCCCCCGGGCGGCTCTGGGGCCAACGTCCTGACTTTC.

This clonotype showed up just a few times. The V and J genes are TRBV4-2 and TRBJ1-1; D unclear. V lost 4 bases, J lost 5 bases, and 14 bases lay in between. Germline CDR1 and CDR2: LGHNA and YNFKEQ. This CDR3 comprises 14 residues. The CDR3 sequence: CASSPRTGWTEAFF. The CDR3 region has the DNA TGTGCCAGCAGCCCTCGGACGGGGTGGACTGAAGCTTTCTTT.

In its sample, this clonotype was seen many times. This chain joins TRBV7-2 and TRBJ2-1; 11 nucleotides agree with TRBD2. The CDR3 extends over 15 amino acids. Germline CDR1 is SGHTA and CDR2 is FQGNSA. V gave up 7 bases and J gave up 5 bases; unmatched junction bases: 7. The CDR3 reads CASTQASGGNNEQFF. In nucleotides, the CDR3 is TGTGCCAGCACTCAAGCTAGCGGGGGGAACAATGAGCAGTTCTTC.

This clonotype was counted a few times. The rearrangement uses TRBV10-3 and TRBJ2-7; TRBD2 matches 10 bases. This CDR3 is built from 16 residues. The germline V gene has CDR1 ENHRY and CDR2 SYGVKD. Germline trimming cut 4 bases from V and 7 bases from J; bases unmatched to any gene: 13. The CDR3 region is CAISGGLATRPREQYF. The CDR3 DNA is TGTGCCATCAGTGGGGGACTAGCGACCCGCCCTCGGGAGCAGTACTTC.

This clonotype was counted many times. The rearrangement joins TRBV20-1 to TRBJ1-1; D remains ambiguous. The germline V gene has CDR1 DFQATT and CDR2 SNEGSKA (reference sequence). With 1 base removed from V and 0 bases from J, the gap between germline ends came to 3 bases. This CDR3 has 12 amino acids. CDR3 bases: TGCAGTGCTAGAGTTATGAACACTGAAGCTTTCTTT. Amino acid sequence: CSARVMNTEAFF.

In this sample, this clonotype turned up a few times. The chain joins TRBV5-1 to TRBJ1-1; no clear D gene. The CDR3 contains 15 residues. V shed 4 bases and J shed 3 bases, with 16 bases lying between them. Germline assignment: CDR1 SGHRS and CDR2 YFSETQ. The CDR3 reads CASSASLRAHTEAFF. As DNA, the CDR3 is TGCGCCAGCAGCGCGTCGTTGAGGGCCCACACTGAAGCTTTCTTT.

This clonotype was seen more than once but under ten times. The chain uses TRBV10-3 and TRBJ1-1; 7 bases are shared with TRBD1. The J segment lost 2 bases and the V segment lost 5 bases, leaving 8 bases of the junction unmatched. CDR3 length equals 15 residues. Germline assignment: CDR1 ENHRY and CDR2 SYGVKD. CDR3 in DNA: TGTGCCATCAGTTTCTCCGGGACAGATAACACTGAAGCTTTCTTT. Its protein product is CAISFSGTDNTEAFF.

This clonotype was found a few times. This chain connects TRBV7-2 to TRBJ2-6, with unresolved D. This CDR3 is built from 17 residues. Trimming removed 4 bases from V and 1 base from J, with 14 bases in between. CDR1 is SGHTA, CDR2 FQGNSA, per germline. CDR3 residues: CASSSKGRSSGANVLTF. The CDR3 nucleotides are TGTGCCAGCAGCTCAAAAGGACGGTCGTCTGGGGCCAACGTCCTGACTTTC.